This T cell receptor (beta chain) derives from a study of blood T cell repertoires in COVID-19. In the original workflow: Using reference gene primer amplification, nucleated cell counts were estimated. TCRdb's copy holds only in-frame clones and misses some; the assay was immunoSEQ multiplex PCR. D and trimming were read from the DNA, whereas the V and J calls and clone size are those reported in that table. The profile shows about 300,000 clones, about 91% of them singletons. V gave up 4 bases and J gave up 6 bases; unmatched junction bases: 8. The CDR3 is 17 residues long. CDR1 is MNHEY and CDR2 is SVGEGT in the germline V gene.

This receptor was taken from a woman aged 30 to 39 with COVID-19, enrolled during active disease. The chain employs TRBV6-2 or TRBV6-3 and TRBJ2-3; 15 nucleotides agree with TRBD2. Sequenced material: peripheral blood. CDR3 loop: CASSSGLAGGHTDTQYF. CDR3 bases: TGTGCCAGCAGTTCCGGACTAGCGGGGGGGCATACGGATACGCAGTATTTT.